The next 18 T cell receptor beta chains were all read from a single sample in a study of CD8 T cells in Susac syndrome. Reverse transcription of roughly 0.5 to 1 ug RNA used random hexamers. TCRdb redid the calling of the immunoSEQ multiplex PCR reads with MiXCR, one entry per CDR3 protein. Among 71,000 or so distinct CDR3 sequences listed, roughly 93% were seen once. Specimen: CD4+ T cells from PBMCs. The receptors were sampled from a human donor with Susac syndrome.

V gene TRBV19 combines with J gene TRBJ1-5; a weak D match, TRBD1 (5 bases). The CDR3 extends over 15 amino acids. Trimming took off 8 bases at V and 0 bases at J, with 14 bases between the two ends. CDR1 is LNHDA and CDR2 is SQIVND in the germline V gene (reference sequence). CDR3 sequence (DNA): TGTGCCAGTGGTAGGGGCTCAGATAGCAATCAGCCCCAGCATTTT. This gives the protein CASGRGSDSNQPQHF. The entire variable domain, with the rest obtained from reference TRBV19 and TRBJ1-5, is as follows: DGGITQSPKYLFRKEGQNVTLSCEQNLNHDAMYWYRQDPGQGLRLIYYSQIVNDFQKGDIAEGYSVSREKKESFPLTVTSAQKNPTAFYLCASGRGSDSNQPQHFGDGTRLSIL.

The genes are TRBV9 and TRBJ1-3; D remains ambiguous. Germline values: CDR1 SGDLS, CDR2 YYNGEE. This CDR3 region has 14 residues. V lost 0 bases and J 4 bases, leaving 8 bases between the germline ends. The CDR3 nucleotides read TGTGCCAGCAGCGTAGAGGTCAGAGGAAACACCATATATTTT. Protein product: CASSVEVRGNTIYF.

This rearrangement joins TRBV3-1 to TRBJ2-2, with no clear D. The CDR3 length is 12 residues. The germline V and J ends were trimmed by 2 bases and 6 bases, with 4 bases remaining between them. The germline gives CDR1 LGHDT, CDR2 YNNKEL (reference sequence). CDR3 bases: TGTGCCAGCAGCCAATCTCCCGGGGAGCTGTTTTTT. This sequence encodes CASSQSPGELFF.

The V and J genes are TRBV28 and TRBJ1-1; TRBD1 aligns across 7 bases. The germline V gene has CDR1 MDHEN and CDR2 SYDVKM. The CDR3 contains 14 residues. The V and J ends lost 3 bases and 5 bases, in that order; junction bases with no gene match: 6. CDR3 in amino acids: CASSFQARGTEAFF. The DNA for the CDR3 is TGTGCCAGCAGTTTCCAGGCCAGGGGGACTGAAGCTTTCTTT.

This chain connects TRBV2 to TRBJ2-2; a possible D gene is TRBD1 (6 bases). CDR3 length: 14 residues. Germline V gene data show CDR1 as SNHLY and CDR2 as FYNNEI. V lost 7 bases and J lost 6, with 15 bases in between. The CDR3 nucleotides are TGTGCCAGCACAGGGGATTCGGTGGCCGGGGAGCTGTTTTTT. This gives the protein CASTGDSVAGELFF.

The rearrangement links TRBV6-5 to TRBJ2-7; 8 bases are a match to TRBD2. This CDR3 spans 15 amino acids. Germline V gene lookup returns CDR1 MNHEY and CDR2 SVGAGI. J lost 2 bases, V lost 0 bases, and 3 bases had no gene match. The DNA of the CDR3 is TGTGCCAGCAGTTACTCGGCGGGGGGTACCTACGAGCAGTACTTC. Protein: CASSYSAGGTYEQYF.

In this sample, this clonotype turned up once. V and J are TRBV13 and TRBJ2-5; perhaps TRBD2 as D (6 bases). The V and J ends lost 2 bases and 5 bases respectively, with 15 bases between them. Germline V gene data show CDR1 as PRHDT and CDR2 as FYEKMQ (reference sequence). The CDR3 has 15 residues. CDR3: CASSLTGTPEETQYF. The CDR3 nucleotides are TGTGCCAGCAGCTTAACCGGGACTCCAGAGGAGACCCAGTACTTC.

The chain joins TRBV12-3 or TRBV12-4 to TRBJ2-1, with TRBD2 as a possible D gene (5 bases). Trimming removed 6 bases at V and 15 bases at J, with 18 bases between. This CDR3 region has 12 residues. The CDR3 spells CASSSWNGRWFF. The CDR3 DNA is TGTGCCAGCAGCTCTTGGAATGGGAGATGGTTCTTC.

The rearrangement links TRBV2 to TRBJ2-7; TRBD1 agrees at 8 bases. Trimming took 5 bases from V and 6 from J; bases not matched to a gene: 12. This CDR3 region has 15 residues. Germline CDR1 reads SNHLY; CDR2 reads FYNNEI. Here the CDR3 DNA reads TGTGCCAGCAGTAAAAGTCAGGGGGCGCGCTCCGAGCAGTACTTC. As protein: CASSKSQGARSEQYF.

The rearrangement links TRBV6-5 to TRBJ2-7; D perhaps matches TRBD1 (6 bases). V was shortened by 7 bases and J by 3 bases, with 10 bases between the two germline ends. The CDR3 is 12 amino acids. Germline V gene sequence: CDR1 MNHEY, CDR2 SVGAGI. The CDR3 protein is CASNEQGYEQYF. CDR3 coding DNA: TGTGCCAGCAACGAACAGGGCTACGAGCAGTACTTC.

This chain uses TRBV9 with TRBJ2-7, with D perhaps matching TRBD1 (6 bases). Germline CDR1 reads SGDLS; CDR2 reads YYNGEE. V gave up 0 bases and J gave up 1 base, with 20 bases separating them. CDR3 length: 18 residues. CDR3 coding DNA: TGTGCCAGCAGCGTAGGAGGGGGTGAGAGTCCAACATCCTACGAGCAGTACTTC. Protein product: CASSVGGGESPTSYEQYF. Full variable domain (missing parts from reference TRBV9 and TRBJ2-7): DSGVTQTPKHLITATGQRVTLRCSPRSGDLSVYWYQQSLDQGLQFLIQYYNGEERAKGNILERFSAQQFPDLHSELNLSSLELGDSALYFCASSVGGGESPTSYEQYFGPGTRLTVT.

This clonotype has a single count. J is TRBJ1-5 and V is TRBV27, with D unresolved. The V gene's germline CDR1 is MNHEY and CDR2 SMNVEV (reference sequence). Trimming cost V 2 bases and J 9 bases, with 14 bases left between them. CDR3 length: 14 amino acids. Written as DNA, the CDR3 is TGTGCCAGCAGTTTAGGCCCGAACGGGGTGCCCCAGCATTTT. As protein: CASSLGPNGVPQHF.

The gene calls are TRBV5-1 and TRBJ1-5; D is uncertain. The CDR3 extends over 13 amino acids. The V end lost 2 bases, the J end lost 1 base, and 4 bases lay between the germline ends. Germline V lookup: CDR1 SGHRS, CDR2 YFSETQ. Here the CDR3 reads CASSFGSNQPQHF. Here the CDR3 DNA reads TGCGCCAGCAGCTTTGGGAGCAATCAGCCCCAGCATTTT.

This clonotype appeared once. The V and J genes are TRBV4-1 and TRBJ2-7; TRBD2 matches 10 bases. V lost 4 bases, J lost 4 bases, and 10 bases stayed unmatched. This CDR3 has 16 residues. Germline CDR1 and CDR2: MGHRA and YSYEKL. The CDR3 DNA reads as TGCGCCAGCAGCCTCCTCCTAGCGGGGGAGCAGTACGAGCAGTACTTC. As protein: CASSLLLAGEQYEQYF.

V usage is TRBV7-2 and J usage is TRBJ1-3; a weak D match, TRBD1 (5 bases). Germline lookup yields CDR1 SGHTA and CDR2 FQGNSA. V was trimmed by 5 bases and J by 3 bases, leaving 20 bases between them. The CDR3 totals 17 residues. Here the CDR3 reads CASSLLSEWGVGNTIYF. In nucleotides, the CDR3 is TGTGCCAGCAGCCTTCTATCGGAATGGGGCGTTGGAAACACCATATATTTT.

V is TRBV7-8 and J is TRBJ1-5; D gene uncertain. Germline V gene data show CDR1 as SGHVS and CDR2 as FQNEAQ. The CDR3 extends over 14 amino acids. V was pared by 0 bases and J by 6 bases, with 9 bases between. CDR3 in DNA: TGTGCCAGCAGCTTAGCTCAGGTCGGTCAGCCCCAGCATTTT. Residues: CASSLAQVGQPQHF.

With regard to this clonotype: The junction differs from germline at one of its ends, possibly a read error. This chain joins TRBV28 and TRBJ2-5; 7 bases are shared with TRBD2. Germline-derived CDR1 and CDR2 are MDHEN and SYDVKM. The CDR3 has 13 residues. Here the CDR3 reads CASRFDGRETQYF. The CDR3, as DNA: TGTGCCAGCCGTTTCGACGGGAGGGAGACCCAGTACTTC.

This chain uses TRBV5-1 with TRBJ2-7, with TRBD1 identical over 11 bases. V was pared by 3 bases and J by 7 bases, with 6 bases of the junction left unmatched. Germline CDR1 reads SGHRS; CDR2 reads YFSETQ. The CDR3 is made up of 14 amino acids. The CDR3 DNA reads TGCGCCAGCAGCTCCGGACAGGGGGCGCGGGAGCAGTACTTC. As protein: CASSSGQGAREQYF.